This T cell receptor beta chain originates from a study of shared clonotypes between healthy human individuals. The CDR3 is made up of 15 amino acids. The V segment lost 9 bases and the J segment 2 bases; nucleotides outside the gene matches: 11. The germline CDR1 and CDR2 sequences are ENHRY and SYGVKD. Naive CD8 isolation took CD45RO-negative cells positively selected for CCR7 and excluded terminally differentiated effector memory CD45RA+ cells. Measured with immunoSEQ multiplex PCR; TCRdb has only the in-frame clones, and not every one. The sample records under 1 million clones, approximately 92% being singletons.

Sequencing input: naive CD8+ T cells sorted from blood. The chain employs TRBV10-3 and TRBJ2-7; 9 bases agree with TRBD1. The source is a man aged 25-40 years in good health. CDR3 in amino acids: CAILVRDRATYEQYF. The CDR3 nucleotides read TGTGCCATACTCGTCCGGGACAGGGCTACCTACGAGCAGTACTTC.